Presented here are 29 T cell receptor beta chains from one specimen sequenced in a study of blood T cells in healthy people across ages. Together with a sample-barcoded 5' primer, a J-beta primer mix was included in a second PCR lasting about 7 to 12 cycles. TCRdb processed the 5' RACE reads anew with MiXCR; each CDR3 protein has one entry. The sample holds about 800,000 distinct CDR3 sequences, roughly 25% seen once. These data also formed part of another study, on T cells of mothers and their children.

Material: blood. These TCRs come from a boy aged 5-17 years in good health.

The chain couples TRBV5-1 to TRBJ2-1; 9 positions agree with TRBD2. This CDR3 region has 16 residues. CDR1 is SGHRS, CDR2 YFSETQ, per germline. The V and J ends lost 5 bases and 2 bases, in that order; junction bases with no gene match: 8. CDR3 sequence (DNA): TGCGCCAGCAGTCGCGGGGGGGAAGAAACCTACAATGAGCAGTTCTTC. It yields the protein CASSRGGEETYNEQFF.

V is TRBV2 and J is TRBJ2-3; D not certain. This CDR3 contains 14 residues. Germline V CDR1 and CDR2: SNHLY, FYNNEI. Trimming left V 7 bases short and J 1 base short, with 12 bases between. This chain's CDR3 is CASIEVVGTDTQYF. The CDR3 DNA reads as TGTGCCAGCATCGAGGTAGTGGGCACAGATACGCAGTATTTT.

The chain has TRBV4-3 and TRBJ2-2; 10 nucleotides line up with TRBD2. V was clipped by 0 bases and J by 4 bases; unmatched bases: 5. This CDR3 contains 17 residues. Per germline, CDR1 LGHNA and CDR2 YSLEER. CDR3 nucleotides: TGCGCCAGCAGCCAAGATGTGTGGACTAGCGGCACCGGGGAGCTGTTTTTT. This encodes CASSQDVWTSGTGELFF.

This clonotype has only a few counts. The V and J genes are TRBV28 and TRBJ2-3, with a possible D match to TRBD2 (6 bases). Trimming stripped 11 bases from V and 3 bases from J, with 12 bases between. The CDR3 loop spans 12 amino acids. Germline lookup yields CDR1 MDHEN and CDR2 SYDVKM. The CDR3 DNA follows: TGTGCCTGTCTCGGGACTACAGATACGCAGTATTTT. It specifies CACLGTTDTQYF.

This clonotype was observed a handful of times. The rearrangement uses TRBV12-3 or TRBV12-4 and TRBJ1-1; unclear D gene. The germline V and J ends were trimmed by 6 bases and 10 bases, with 18 bases remaining between them. The CDR3 covers 13 residues. The CDR3, as DNA: TGTGCCAGCAGACCCGGGTTAGCAGGAGGAGCTTTCTTT. Its protein is CASRPGLAGGAFF.

The chain employs TRBV6-2 or TRBV6-3 and TRBJ2-5; 9 bases align to TRBD1. The CDR3 contains 13 residues. J was trimmed by 5 bases and V by 10 bases; bases with no gene match: 8. Per germline, CDR1 MNHEY and CDR2 SVGEGT. This CDR3 reads CAINRGRQETQYF. Here the CDR3 DNA reads TGTGCCATTAACAGGGGGCGCCAGGAGACCCAGTACTTC.

This clonotype has only a few counts. The chain combines TRBV27 with TRBJ2-5; perhaps TRBD1 as D (5 bases). The DNA matches TRBJ2-7 better at its end, which makes the J call doubtful. CDR1 is MNHEY and CDR2 is SMNVEV in the germline V gene (reference sequence). The CDR3 loop spans 13 amino acids. CDR3 coding DNA: TGTGCCAGCAGTTATGGGGCGTTCTACGAGCAGTACTTC. Its translation: CASSYGAFYEQYF.

The chain links TRBV20-1 to TRBJ2-5; TRBD2 matches 12 bases. The J call may be incorrect, as the DNA end agrees better with TRBJ2-7. This CDR3 is 16 amino acids long. Germline V lookup: CDR1 DFQATT, CDR2 SNEGSKA (reference sequence). This chain's CDR3 is CSAREGGLAGIDEQYF. As DNA, the CDR3 is TGCAGTGCTAGAGAGGGAGGACTAGCGGGAATCGACGAGCAGTACTTC.

The V gene is TRBV7-9, the J gene TRBJ1-4, with D possibly being TRBD1 (6 bases). This CDR3 is 16 amino acids long. Trimming cost V 4 bases and J 5 bases, with 17 bases left between them. Germline V gene data show CDR1 as SEHNR and CDR2 as FQNEAQ (reference sequence). The DNA of the CDR3 is TGTGCCAGCAGCTCCAAAAACAGGGTACAGAATGAAAAACTGTTTTTT. Amino acid sequence: CASSSKNRVQNEKLFF.

This chain joins TRBV29-1 and TRBJ1-2; perhaps TRBD1 as D (5 bases). Germline assignment: CDR1 SQVTM and CDR2 ANQGSEA. With 0 bases removed from V and 8 bases from J, the gap between germline ends came to 16 bases. This CDR3 spans 14 amino acids. The CDR3 nucleotides read TGCAGCGTTGAAGACGGAACAGGATCCATGGGCTACACCTTC. Translation gives CSVEDGTGSMGYTF.

This clonotype was counted a few times. This chain connects TRBV20-1 to TRBJ2-5; maybe TRBD1 (6 bases). The V gene's germline CDR1 is DFQATT and CDR2 SNEGSKA (reference sequence). CDR3 length equals 15 residues. V gave up 5 bases and J gave up 5 bases, with 21 bases separating them. This CDR3 is CSAYVRDIPGETQYF. CDR3 in DNA: TGCAGTGCTTACGTGAGGGACATTCCCGGGGAGACCCAGTACTTC.

This clonotype showed up just a few times. CDR3 region: CSAREPVPTNEKLFF. DNA for the CDR3: TGCAGTGCTAGGGAACCGGTCCCAACTAATGAAAAACTGTTTTTT. The rearrangement joins TRBV20-1 to TRBJ1-4; D not resolved. Trimming pared 3 bases from V and 0 bases from J, leaving 11 bases between. The CDR3 is made up of 15 amino acids. Germline values: CDR1 DFQATT, CDR2 SNEGSKA (reference sequence).

This clonotype was counted between two and nine times. The genes are TRBV20-1 and TRBJ2-5; possibly TRBD1 or TRBD2 for D (5 bases each). The DNA matches TRBJ2-7 better at its end, which makes the J call doubtful. This CDR3 contains 17 residues. Germline V CDR1 and CDR2: DFQATT, SNEGSKA (reference sequence). In DNA, the CDR3 is TGCAGTGCTAGTGCTAGCACCCCGGGACCCGACTCCTACGAGCAGTACTTC. This sequence encodes CSASASTPGPDSYEQYF.

This rearrangement joins TRBV27 to TRBJ2-7; 7 bases are a match to TRBD1. Germline V gene lookup returns CDR1 MNHEY and CDR2 SMNVEV (reference sequence). The trim removed 4 bases at V and 0 bases at J, leaving 6 bases unmatched. This CDR3 is built from 15 residues. Written as DNA, the CDR3 is TGTGCCAGCAGTTCCGGACAGGAGAGCTCCTACGAGCAGTACTTC. Protein: CASSSGQESSYEQYF.

This chain uses TRBV20-1 with TRBJ2-5, with D maybe TRBD2 (6 bases). CDR3 length: 13 amino acids. Trimming took 7 bases from V and 1 from J, leaving 13 bases between them. Germline loops: CDR1 DFQATT, CDR2 SNEGSKA (reference sequence). The CDR3 is CSVHRGSQETQYF. Here the CDR3 DNA reads TGCAGTGTTCACCGGGGGTCCCAAGAGACCCAGTACTTC.

The chain joins TRBV27 to TRBJ2-1; D possibly corresponds to TRBD2 (6 bases). CDR1 MNHEY and CDR2 SMNVEV come from the germline V gene (reference sequence). The ends were cut back, 7 bases at V and 2 bases at J, with 15 bases in the middle. The CDR3 contains 15 residues. CDR3 loop: CASKFDSGPYNEQFF. DNA of the CDR3: TGTGCCAGCAAATTCGATAGCGGCCCCTACAATGAGCAGTTCTTC.

This clonotype was found a few times. The chain has TRBV30 and TRBJ2-3; 8 bases map to TRBD1. Germline V gene lookup returns CDR1 GTSNPN and CDR2 SVGIG (reference sequence). V lost 1 base, J lost 2 bases, and 5 bases stayed unmatched. The CDR3 contains 15 residues. This chain's CDR3 is CAWSGQGKTTDTQYF. CDR3 DNA sequence: TGTGCCTGGAGTGGACAGGGGAAAACCACAGATACGCAGTATTTT.

This clonotype was seen a few times. The rearrangement links TRBV20-1 to TRBJ2-7; the D gene is possibly TRBD1 (6 bases). Germline V gives CDR1 DFQATT, CDR2 SNEGSKA (reference sequence). Deletions cut 2 bases from V and 0 bases from J, with 14 bases between. This CDR3 is built from 15 residues. DNA of the CDR3: TGCAGTGCTAGACCACAGGGTAGCGTCTCCTACGAGCAGTACTTC. It yields the protein CSARPQGSVSYEQYF.

This clonotype was recorded a few times. The CDR3 DNA is TGTGCCAGCACGGTCCCGCAGGGTGGAAATGAGCAGTTCTTC. Translating gives CASTVPQGGNEQFF. The J gene is TRBJ2-1, the V gene TRBV6-2 or TRBV6-3; a possible D gene is TRBD1 (5 bases). This CDR3 contains 14 residues. V gave up 7 bases and J gave up 7 bases, with 17 bases separating them. Per germline, CDR1 MNHEY and CDR2 SVGEGT.

The CDR3 reads CASSLDTRTYEQYF. In DNA, the CDR3 is TGCGCCAGCAGCTTGGATACCAGGACCTACGAGCAGTACTTC. This chain joins TRBV5-1 and TRBJ2-5; the D is unclear. Judging by the DNA end, TRBJ2-7 fits better; the J call may be wrong. CDR1 SGHRS and CDR2 YFSETQ come from the germline V gene. CDR3 length: 14 residues.

This clonotype was counted a few times. The rearrangement joins TRBV29-1 to TRBJ2-5; the D gene is possibly TRBD2 (5 bases). Germline V gene lookup returns CDR1 SQVTM and CDR2 ANQGSEA. The CDR3 consists of 10 residues. V dropped 7 bases and J dropped 5 bases, with 8 bases sitting between them. For the CDR3, the DNA is TGCAGCGGTGGAGGTGAGACCCAGTACTTC. It translates to CSGGGETQYF.

V and J are TRBV29-1 and TRBJ2-3, with 7 bases identical to TRBD2. The junction had 3 bases not matched to a gene; V was cut back by 5 bases and J by 4 bases. The germline gives CDR1 SQVTM, CDR2 ANQGSEA. There are 12 residues in the CDR3. CDR3 region: CSVSSGADTQYF. The CDR3 nucleotides read TGCAGCGTTTCTAGCGGCGCAGATACGCAGTATTTT.

The genes are TRBV6-5 and TRBJ2-3; D remains ambiguous. The CDR3 totals 11 residues. V was clipped by 5 bases and J by 13 bases, with 13 bases between them. The germline gives CDR1 MNHEY, CDR2 SVGAGI. CDR3 loop: CASSTAQKEYF. The CDR3 nucleotides are TGTGCCAGCAGTACGGCTCAAAAGGAGTATTTT.

This clonotype was counted between two and nine times. This chain links TRBV20-1 with TRBJ2-5; TRBD1 matches 8 bases. The closer fit of TRBJ2-7 to the DNA end suggests the J call may be wrong. The CDR3 covers 15 residues. In germline, CDR1 is DFQATT, CDR2 SNEGSKA (reference sequence). The CDR3 sequence is CSARGTGNGTYEQYF. The CDR3, as DNA: TGCAGTGCTAGGGGGACAGGTAATGGGACCTACGAGCAGTACTTC.

The gene calls are TRBV4-3 and TRBJ2-5; tentatively, D is TRBD2 (5 bases). The last part of the DNA fits TRBJ2-1 better; the J call may be wrong. Germline V gene sequence: CDR1 LGHNA, CDR2 YSLEER. This CDR3 spans 15 amino acids. CDR3 sequence reads: CASSQGWLEGNEQFF. The CDR3 bases are TGCGCCAGCAGCCAAGGCTGGCTAGAGGGAAATGAGCAGTTCTTC.

The table lists this clonotype with a few counts. The chain recombines TRBV5-5 with TRBJ1-2, with D possibly TRBD1 on 5 matching bases. V lost 2 bases and J lost 4, with 18 bases in between. The germline gives CDR1 SGHKS, CDR2 YYEKEE (reference sequence). CDR3 size: 16 residues. This CDR3 is CASSFDSSYGGYGYTF. The CDR3 region has the DNA TGTGCCAGCAGCTTTGACAGTTCCTACGGGGGCTATGGCTACACCTTC.

This clonotype showed up just a few times. This chain joins TRBV28 and TRBJ1-2; 7 bases align to TRBD1. The V segment lost 5 bases and the J segment 8 bases; nucleotides outside the gene matches: 11. The CDR3 is made up of 14 amino acids. In germline, CDR1 is MDHEN, CDR2 SYDVKM. CDR3 protein: CASSPLTGSGGYTF. The DNA for the CDR3 is TGTGCCAGCAGTCCCTTGACAGGGTCGGGAGGCTACACCTTC.

V gene TRBV10-3 combines with J gene TRBJ2-5; perhaps TRBD1 as D (6 bases). The V gene lost 0 bases and the J gene lost 4 bases, with 9 bases spanning the gap. The CDR3 consists of 14 residues. The germline gives CDR1 ENHRY, CDR2 SYGVKD. The CDR3 coding sequence is TGTGCCATCAGTGAGTCTACAGGGAGAGAGACCCAGTACTTC. Translating it yields CAISESTGRETQYF.

This clonotype showed up just a few times. J is TRBJ1-1 and V is TRBV5-1; no reliable D call. Germline assignment: CDR1 SGHRS and CDR2 YFSETQ. The CDR3 length is 16 residues. Trimming took off 0 bases at V and 5 bases at J, with 17 bases between the two ends. CDR3 sequence: CASSLVGLPLGTEAFF. CDR3 DNA: TGCGCCAGCAGCTTGGTAGGACTTCCACTAGGTACTGAAGCTTTCTTT.